This T cell receptor beta chain was sequenced during a study of blood T cell repertoires in COVID-19. Background on the study: The United States, Italy and Spain provided the acute and convalescent COVID-19 samples.

Only in-frame clones appear in the TCRdb table, and some are missing; sequencing was by immunoSEQ multiplex PCR. The data hold around 260,000 clones, with about 80% observed a single time. Deletions cut 3 bases from V and 4 bases from J, with 10 bases between. Germline V gives CDR1 MNHEY, CDR2 SMNVEV (reference sequence). CDR3 size: 13 residues. The rearrangement joins TRBV27 to TRBJ2-7; the D gene is possibly TRBD1 (5 bases). What was sequenced was peripheral blood. The TCR comes from a person aged 70 to 85 with COVID-19, enrolled during active disease. The CDR3 DNA is TGTGCCAGCAGTTTGGCAGGGCAGTACGAGCAGTACTTC. It is translated as CASSLAGQYEQYF.